A selection of T cell receptor beta chains follows, all from one sample in a study of identical twins. TCRdb passed the 5' RACE reads through MiXCR, listing each CDR3 protein once. The data hold 400,000 to 500,000 distinct CDR3 sequences, with 13% to 15% observed a single time. The same sample was also used in a study of yellow fever vaccine responses in identical twins.

The specimen was CD4+ T cells sorted from blood. The origin of the receptors is a young woman in good health. Both conserved end residues are part of each CDR3. Each record gives: J gene, V gene, D gene, clone size, CDR3 protein, CDR3 DNA. A D gene is named only where the DNA matches it firmly. Part of the rows lack a size; the others show once, few, many or a class for expanded clones.

j_gene: TRBJ1-3; v_gene: TRBV12-3/TRBV12-4; d_gene: -; abundance: few; CDR3aa: CASSSLQGSGNTIYF; CDR3nt: TGTGCCAGCAGTTCACTACAGGGCTCTGGAAACACCATATATTTT
j_gene: TRBJ1-5; v_gene: TRBV15; d_gene: -; abundance: few; CDR3aa: CATSRDSYQPQHF; CDR3nt: TGTGCCACCAGCAGAGATTCGTATCAGCCCCAGCATTTT
j_gene: TRBJ2-1; v_gene: TRBV11-2; d_gene: TRBD1; abundance: few; CDR3aa: CASSLRQGSTQYNEQFF; CDR3nt: TGTGCCAGCAGCCTCCGACAGGGGTCTACCCAATACAATGAGCAGTTCTTC
j_gene: TRBJ2-2; v_gene: TRBV5-1; d_gene: TRBD1; abundance: few; CDR3aa: CASSAPRGLDTGELFF; CDR3nt: TGCGCCAGCAGCGCGCCCAGGGGGCTTGACACCGGGGAGCTGTTTTTT
j_gene: TRBJ1-2; v_gene: TRBV5-1; d_gene: TRBD1; abundance: few; CDR3aa: CASSLSIGQGHGYTF; CDR3nt: TGCGCCAGCAGCTTGAGCATAGGACAGGGACATGGCTACACCTTC
j_gene: TRBJ2-7; v_gene: TRBV7-9; d_gene: -; abundance: many; CDR3aa: CASSGASYEQYF; CDR3nt: TGTGCCAGCAGCGGCGCCTCCTACGAGCAGTACTTC
j_gene: TRBJ2-2; v_gene: TRBV10-3; d_gene: -; abundance: few; CDR3aa: CAIGSLANTGELFF; CDR3nt: TGTGCCATCGGGAGCCTGGCGAACACCGGGGAGCTGTTTTTT
j_gene: TRBJ2-2; v_gene: TRBV3-1; d_gene: -; abundance: few; CDR3aa: CASSQGVSKFNTGELFF; CDR3nt: TGTGCCAGCAGCCAAGGGGTCTCGAAGTTCAACACCGGGGAGCTGTTTTTT
j_gene: TRBJ2-5; v_gene: TRBV5-4; d_gene: TRBD1; abundance: many; CDR3aa: CASSYDRGGGETQYF; CDR3nt: TGTGCCAGCAGCTACGACAGGGGAGGAGGAGAGACCCAGTACTTC
j_gene: TRBJ2-7; v_gene: TRBV5-1; d_gene: -; abundance: -; CDR3aa: CASSLGEGASYEQYF; CDR3nt: TGCGCCAGCAGCTTGGGGGAGGGGGCCAGTTACGAGCAGTACTTC
j_gene: TRBJ2-6; v_gene: TRBV6-2/TRBV6-3; d_gene: -; abundance: -; CDR3aa: CASIGVFGANVLTF; CDR3nt: TGTGCCAGCATTGGAGTTTTCGGGGCCAACGTCCTGACTTTC
j_gene: TRBJ1-5; v_gene: TRBV7-8; d_gene: -; abundance: many; CDR3aa: CASSLSEGGNQPQHF; CDR3nt: TGTGCCAGCAGCTTAAGTGAGGGGGGGAATCAGCCCCAGCATTTT
j_gene: TRBJ2-1; v_gene: TRBV6-2/TRBV6-3; d_gene: TRBD2; abundance: -; CDR3aa: CASSYQGLAGPFYNEQFF; CDR3nt: TGTGCCAGCAGTTACCAGGGACTAGCGGGACCTTTTTACAATGAGCAGTTCTTC
j_gene: TRBJ2-4; v_gene: TRBV29-1; d_gene: TRBD2; abundance: many; CDR3aa: CSVGPGTSGSNIQYF; CDR3nt: TGCAGCGTTGGACCCGGGACTAGCGGGAGCAACATTCAGTACTTC
j_gene: TRBJ2-5; v_gene: TRBV11-2; d_gene: TRBD2; abundance: many; CDR3aa: CASSLDGFGGRETQYF; CDR3nt: TGTGCCAGCAGCTTAGATGGATTTGGCGGGAGGGAGACCCAGTACTTC
j_gene: TRBJ2-5; v_gene: TRBV11-2; d_gene: -; abundance: -; CDR3aa: CASSLATGIQETQYF; CDR3nt: TGTGCCAGCAGCCTAGCAACAGGGATCCAAGAGACCCAGTACTTC
j_gene: TRBJ1-5; v_gene: TRBV12-3/TRBV12-4; d_gene: TRBD1; abundance: -; CDR3aa: CASSLVTGNIAGQPQHF; CDR3nt: TGTGCCAGCAGTTTAGTGACAGGGAACATCGCGGGTCAGCCCCAGCATTTT
j_gene: TRBJ2-7; v_gene: TRBV7-3; d_gene: -; abundance: -; CDR3aa: CASSGPGLDPYEQYF; CDR3nt: TGTGCCAGCAGCGGCCCGGGGTTAGATCCTTACGAGCAGTACTTC
j_gene: TRBJ2-3; v_gene: TRBV11-2; d_gene: TRBD2; abundance: few; CDR3aa: CASSLGETGLSASGTQYF; CDR3nt: TGTGCCAGCAGCTTAGGAGAGACGGGACTAAGCGCCTCCGGGACGCAGTATTTT
j_gene: TRBJ2-5; v_gene: TRBV27; d_gene: -; abundance: many; CDR3aa: CASTLSRDNCKSQETQYF; CDR3nt: TGTGCCAGCACCCTCTCCCGGGACAATTGCAAAAGCCAAGAGACCCAGTACTTC
j_gene: TRBJ2-5; v_gene: TRBV3-1; d_gene: -; abundance: many; CDR3aa: CASSQWQGLGQETQYF; CDR3nt: TGTGCCAGCAGCCAGTGGCAGGGATTAGGCCAAGAGACCCAGTACTTC
j_gene: TRBJ1-4; v_gene: TRBV27; d_gene: -; abundance: few; CDR3aa: CASSFTSTNEKLFF; CDR3nt: TGTGCCAGCAGTTTCACCTCAACTAATGAAAAACTGTTTTTT
j_gene: TRBJ2-2; v_gene: TRBV20-1; d_gene: -; abundance: few; CDR3aa: CSAVLRGKNTGELFF; CDR3nt: TGCAGTGCCGTACTCAGGGGAAAGAACACCGGGGAGCTGTTTTTT
j_gene: TRBJ2-1; v_gene: TRBV6-1; d_gene: -; abundance: once; CDR3aa: CASSPRLGYNEQFF; CDR3nt: TGTGCCAGCAGTCCCCGCCTGGGCTACAATGAGCAGTTCTTC
j_gene: TRBJ2-3; v_gene: TRBV24-1; d_gene: -; abundance: -; CDR3aa: CATRNQGTDTQYF; CDR3nt: TGTGCCACCAGGAACCAGGGGACAGATACGCAGTATTTT
j_gene: TRBJ1-4; v_gene: TRBV5-5; d_gene: TRBD1; abundance: many; CDR3aa: CASSGAGTGGEKLFF; CDR3nt: TGTGCCAGCAGCGGTGCCGGGACAGGAGGTGAAAAACTGTTTTTT
j_gene: TRBJ2-3; v_gene: TRBV5-5; d_gene: TRBD1; abundance: -; CDR3aa: CASSWTGTDSTDTQYF; CDR3nt: TGTGCCAGCAGCTGGACCGGGACAGATAGCACAGATACGCAGTATTTT
j_gene: TRBJ2-1; v_gene: TRBV9; d_gene: TRBD2; abundance: -; CDR3aa: CASSVGAGGPSEQFF; CDR3nt: TGTGCCAGCAGCGTAGGAGCGGGAGGGCCCAGTGAGCAGTTCTTC
j_gene: TRBJ2-7; v_gene: TRBV7-8; d_gene: -; abundance: -; CDR3aa: CASSLARGGLYEQYF; CDR3nt: TGTGCCAGCAGCTTAGCGAGGGGCGGTCTCTACGAGCAGTACTTC
j_gene: TRBJ1-1; v_gene: TRBV20-1; d_gene: -; abundance: few; CDR3aa: CSARPTGNTEAFF; CDR3nt: TGCAGTGCTAGACCAACAGGGAACACTGAAGCTTTCTTT
j_gene: TRBJ2-7; v_gene: TRBV6-5; d_gene: TRBD2; abundance: -; CDR3aa: CASSYSLVGLGYEQYF; CDR3nt: TGTGCCAGCAGTTACTCCCTAGTTGGACTAGGCTACGAGCAGTACTTC
j_gene: TRBJ1-2; v_gene: TRBV29-1; d_gene: -; abundance: -; CDR3aa: CSVEDRHRSANYGYTF; CDR3nt: TGCAGCGTTGAAGATCGTCACAGGTCAGCTAACTATGGCTACACCTTC
j_gene: TRBJ1-5; v_gene: TRBV12-3/TRBV12-4; d_gene: TRBD1; abundance: once; CDR3aa: CASRVGGTGSQPQHF; CDR3nt: TGTGCCAGCCGGGTAGGTGGGACAGGGTCTCAGCCCCAGCATTTT
j_gene: TRBJ2-7; v_gene: TRBV7-2; d_gene: -; abundance: few; CDR3aa: CASSPGGTGIYEQYF; CDR3nt: TGTGCCAGCAGCCCAGGTGGGACCGGGATTTACGAGCAGTACTTC
j_gene: TRBJ1-3; v_gene: TRBV10-3; d_gene: TRBD1; abundance: -; CDR3aa: CAISARDRDGNTIYF; CDR3nt: TGTGCCATCAGCGCCCGGGACAGGGATGGAAACACCATATATTTT
j_gene: TRBJ2-7; v_gene: TRBV3-1; d_gene: -; abundance: many; CDR3aa: CASSQDTRRSYEQYF; CDR3nt: TGTGCCAGCAGCCAAGATACTAGACGGTCCTACGAGCAGTACTTC
j_gene: TRBJ1-2; v_gene: TRBV29-1; d_gene: TRBD1; abundance: many; CDR3aa: CSVGQFYGYTF; CDR3nt: TGCAGCGTGGGACAGTTCTATGGCTACACCTTC
j_gene: TRBJ1-1; v_gene: TRBV7-2; d_gene: -; abundance: few; CDR3aa: CASSGITNPRGGTEAFF; CDR3nt: TGTGCCAGCAGCGGTATTACCAACCCCCGGGGTGGCACTGAAGCTTTCTTT
j_gene: TRBJ2-1; v_gene: TRBV5-6; d_gene: -; abundance: -; CDR3aa: CASSLALDSYNEQFF; CDR3nt: TGTGCCAGCAGCTTGGCTCTAGATTCCTACAATGAGCAGTTCTTC
j_gene: TRBJ2-2; v_gene: TRBV28; d_gene: TRBD1; abundance: few; CDR3aa: CASRTGGQNTGELFF; CDR3nt: TGTGCCAGCAGAACAGGGGGCCAGAACACCGGGGAGCTGTTTTTT